This TCR beta chain was sequenced for a study of T-cell reconstitution after alpha-beta-depleted transplantation in children. Using unique molecular identifiers, the investigators prepared the TCRbeta library. TCRdb reprocessed the PCR reads with MiXCR, giving one entry per CDR3 protein. The profile shows some 600,000 distinct CDR3 sequences, 10% to 15% of them singletons. Overall study results and limits: At day 60, the high TCRbeta diversity found in some patients originated from recipient T cells and thymic progenitors that had survived. Among T cells one year after transplant, newly produced cells accounted for most counts and diversity. In patients about two months after transplant, alpha-beta T cells reportedly arose from several hundred expanded graft clones.

This clonotype was found a few times. Its antigen is unknown. There are 16 residues in the CDR3. Germline V CDR1 and CDR2: MDHEN, SYDVKM. V dropped 4 bases and J dropped 3 bases, with 16 bases sitting between them. This receptor was obtained from a male patient between 5 and 17 years old who had a stem cell transplant for acute myeloid leukemia, so the T cells may come from the graft donor. The sample here was PBMCs, mostly from graft donor cells, taken 360 days after TCRalphabeta/CD19-depleted stem cell transplant. The chain combines TRBV28 with TRBJ1-3; possibly TRBD1 for D (6 bases). CDR3 in amino acids: CASSWGDRRGGNTIYF. CDR3 sequence (DNA): TGTGCCAGCAGTTGGGGTGACAGGAGGGGTGGAAACACCATATATTTT.